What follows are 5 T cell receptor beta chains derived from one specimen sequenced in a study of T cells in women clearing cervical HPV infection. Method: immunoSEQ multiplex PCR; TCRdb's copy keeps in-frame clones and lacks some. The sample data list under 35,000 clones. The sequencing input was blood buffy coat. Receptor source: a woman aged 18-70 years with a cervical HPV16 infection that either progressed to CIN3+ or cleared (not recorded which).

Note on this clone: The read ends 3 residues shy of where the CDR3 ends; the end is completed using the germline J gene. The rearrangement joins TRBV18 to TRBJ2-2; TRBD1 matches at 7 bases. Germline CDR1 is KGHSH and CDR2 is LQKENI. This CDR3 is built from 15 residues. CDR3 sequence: CASSSDSGGNEKLFF. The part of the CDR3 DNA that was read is TGTGCCAGCTCATCCGACTCAGGGGGAAATGAAAAG.

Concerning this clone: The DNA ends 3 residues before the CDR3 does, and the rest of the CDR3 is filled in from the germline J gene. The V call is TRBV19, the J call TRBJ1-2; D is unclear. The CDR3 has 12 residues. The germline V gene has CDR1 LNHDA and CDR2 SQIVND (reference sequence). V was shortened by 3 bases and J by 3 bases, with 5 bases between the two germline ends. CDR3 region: CASSMRDYGYTF. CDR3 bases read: TGTGCCAGTAGTATGCGAGACTATGGC. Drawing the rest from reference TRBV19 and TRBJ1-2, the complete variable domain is DGGITQSPKYLFRKEGQNVTLSCEQNLNHDAMYWYRQDPGQGLRLIYYSQIVNDFQKGDIAEGYSVSREKKESFPLTVTSAQKNPTAFYLCASSMRDYGYTFGSGTRLTVV.

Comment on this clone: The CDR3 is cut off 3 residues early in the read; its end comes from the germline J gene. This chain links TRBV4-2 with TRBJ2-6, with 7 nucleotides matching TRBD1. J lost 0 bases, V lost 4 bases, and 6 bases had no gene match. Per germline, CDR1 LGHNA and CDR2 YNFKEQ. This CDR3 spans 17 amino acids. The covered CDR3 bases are TGTGCCAGCAGCCCCCGGACAGGTGCCTCTGGGGCCAACGTC. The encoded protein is CASSPRTGASGANV. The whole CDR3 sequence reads CASSPRTGASGANVLTF.

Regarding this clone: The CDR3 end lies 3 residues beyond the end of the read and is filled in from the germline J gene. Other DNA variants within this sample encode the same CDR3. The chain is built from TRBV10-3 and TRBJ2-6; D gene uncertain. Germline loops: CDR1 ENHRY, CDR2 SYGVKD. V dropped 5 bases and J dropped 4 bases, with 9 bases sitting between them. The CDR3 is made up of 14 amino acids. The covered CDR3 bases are TGTGCCATCAGTACAGTCACCGGGGCCAACGTC. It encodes CAISTVTGANV. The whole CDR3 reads CAISTVTGANVLTF.

The part of the CDR3 DNA that was read is TGCGCCAGCAGATCAATTGTGAAACGGTACAATGAG. It specifies CASRSIVKRYNE. The complete CDR3 sequence is CASRSIVKRYNEQFF. This sequence joins TRBV23-1 and TRBJ2-1; no firm D call. The missing CDR3 end, 3 residues past where the read stops, is filled in from the germline J gene. TRBV23-1 is designated an ORF whose function remains uncertain. V lost 6 bases to trimming and J lost 4 bases, with 16 bases between them. There are 15 residues in the CDR3.